This entry lists 7 T cell receptor beta chains sequenced from one sample in a study of blood T cell repertoires in COVID-19. The protocol was immunoSEQ multiplex PCR, while the TCRdb copy is restricted to in-frame clones and leaves out a portion. Altogether some 240,000 clones are present, roughly four fifths being singletons, with the ten largest covering 6% to 8%. The sequenced sample was peripheral blood. The receptors derive from a woman aged 80 or over with COVID-19, enrolled during active disease.

The V and J genes are TRBV3-1 (or the pseudogene TRBV3-2) and TRBJ2-7, with a tentative D call TRBD2 (6 bases). This CDR3 is built from 13 residues. Trimming shortened V by 5 bases and J by 6 bases, and 14 bases separated the two germline ends. The germline V gene has CDR1 LGHDT and CDR2 YNNKEL (reference sequence). This CDR3 reads CASSSSAGGEQYF. The DNA for the CDR3 is TGTGCCAGCAGCTCCTCGGCCGGGGGCGAGCAGTACTTC.

V gene TRBV3-1 (or the pseudogene TRBV3-2) combines with J gene TRBJ1-1, with D possibly TRBD1 on 5 matching bases. The CDR3 consists of 16 residues. The V gene's germline CDR1 is LGHDT and CDR2 YNNKEL (reference sequence). The ends were cut back, 1 base at V and 1 base at J, with 13 bases in the middle. The CDR3 protein is CASSQVGGTGNTEAFF. The CDR3 DNA follows: TGTGCCAGCAGCCAAGTCGGGGGAACGGGGAACACTGAAGCTTTCTTT.

The genes are TRBV7-9 and TRBJ1-2; 9 bases are a match to TRBD1. V shed 4 bases, J shed 2 bases, and the junction held 2 bases outside the gene matches. The length of the CDR3 is 14 residues. Germline V lookup: CDR1 SEHNR, CDR2 FQNEAQ (reference sequence). CDR3 in amino acids: CASSSGTGNYGYTF. The CDR3, as DNA: TGTGCCAGCAGCTCGGGGACAGGGAACTATGGCTACACCTTC. Full variable domain (missing parts from reference TRBV7-9 and TRBJ1-2): DTGVSQNPRHKITKRGQNVTFRCDPISEHNRLYWYRQTLGQGPEFLTYFQNEAQLEKSRLLSDRFSAERPKGSFSTLEIQRTEQGDSAMYLCASSSGTGNYGYTFGSGTRLTVV.

The rearrangement uses TRBV27 and TRBJ1-2; TRBD1 matches 7 bases. V shed 6 bases and J 1 base; nucleotides not matched to a gene: 8. The CDR3 covers 15 residues. CDR1 is MNHEY and CDR2 is SMNVEV in the germline V gene (reference sequence). CDR3 nucleotides: TGTGCCAGCAGCCCAGGGACAGCTCATAACTATGGCTACACCTTC. It specifies CASSPGTAHNYGYTF.

In this sample, this clone turned up a few times. The rearrangement joins TRBV28 to TRBJ1-4; D perhaps matches TRBD1 (6 bases). From germline, CDR1 is MDHEN and CDR2 SYDVKM. V lost 7 bases to trimming and J lost 5 bases, with 20 bases between them. This CDR3 region has 16 residues. As DNA, the CDR3 is TGTGCCAGCAAAGGACAGAAGAGTGGACCGAATGAAAAACTGTTTTTT. Its protein is CASKGQKSGPNEKLFF.

The rearrangement links TRBV3-1 (or the pseudogene TRBV3-2) to TRBJ1-2; TRBD1 matches at 10 bases. From germline, CDR1 is LGHDT and CDR2 YNNKEL (reference sequence). V lost 6 bases to trimming and J lost 6 bases; unmatched junction nucleotides: 7. This CDR3 comprises 14 residues. CDR3 region: CASSADRGRHGYTF. CDR3 in DNA: TGTGCCAGCAGTGCAGACAGGGGGCGCCATGGCTACACCTTC.

The chain links TRBV18 to TRBJ1-5, with a tentative D call TRBD1 (5 bases). The CDR3 is 15 amino acids. Trimming shortened V by 4 bases and J by 7 bases, and 17 bases separated the two germline ends. Germline CDR1 reads KGHSH; CDR2 reads LQKENI. The CDR3 DNA sequence: TGTGCCAGCTCACTACACGGGGGAAATGGACAGCCCCAGCATTTT. Residues: CASSLHGGNGQPQHF.